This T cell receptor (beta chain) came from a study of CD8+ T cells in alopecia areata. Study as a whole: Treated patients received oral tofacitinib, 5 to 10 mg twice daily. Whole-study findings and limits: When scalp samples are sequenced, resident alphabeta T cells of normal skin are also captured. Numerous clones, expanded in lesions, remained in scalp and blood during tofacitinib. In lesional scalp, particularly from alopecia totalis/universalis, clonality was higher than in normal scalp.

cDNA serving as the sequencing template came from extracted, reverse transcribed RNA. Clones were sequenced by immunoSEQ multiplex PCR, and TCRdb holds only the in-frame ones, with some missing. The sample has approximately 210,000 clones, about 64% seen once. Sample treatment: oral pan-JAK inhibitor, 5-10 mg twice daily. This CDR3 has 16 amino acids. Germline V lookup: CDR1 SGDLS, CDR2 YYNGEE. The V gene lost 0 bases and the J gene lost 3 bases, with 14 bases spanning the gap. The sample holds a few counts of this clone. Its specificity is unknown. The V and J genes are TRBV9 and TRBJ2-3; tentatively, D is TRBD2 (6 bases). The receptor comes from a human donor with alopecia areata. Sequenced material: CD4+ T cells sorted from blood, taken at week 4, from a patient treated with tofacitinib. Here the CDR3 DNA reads TGTGCCAGCAGCGTAGGCGGGGCAGGGAGGACAGATACGCAGTATTTT. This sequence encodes CASSVGGAGRTDTQYF.